This T cell receptor (beta chain) emerged from a study of human T cells and chemical hapten exposure. Study background: Investigators sensitized around 2 cm by around 2 cm of upper inner arm skin with 2% DPC. Patch tests delivered 0.01% DPC to the upper back and were evaluated at 6 days. Alopecia areata, totalis and universalis patients, mostly female, were included.

TCRdb re-called the RACE reads through MiXCR, storing one row per CDR3 protein. The repertoire has some 90,000 distinct CDR3 sequences, more than 9.5% of them found once; the top ten carry 3.2%. The CDR3 totals 14 residues. Trimming took off 5 bases at V and 5 bases at J, with 15 bases between the two ends. The germline CDR1 and CDR2 sequences are SGHAT and FQNNGV. The sample holds many counts of this clonotype. Regarding time point: patch test 2, 6 weeks after DPC sensitization. As to treatment: therapeutic diphenylcyclopropenone sensitization with weekly scalp DPC. The input for sequencing was whole blood, taken in connection with sensitization to the hapten diphenylcyclopropenone (DPC). This TCR was recovered from a woman aged 40 to 50 with alopecia areata. Some clones in this sample may be carry-over from other donors' samples. The chain uses TRBV11-2 and TRBJ1-1; D remains ambiguous. The CDR3 coding sequence is TGTGCCAGCAGCCCGGGTCGCTCCGGAACTGAAGCTTTCTTT. Protein sequence: CASSPGRSGTEAFF.